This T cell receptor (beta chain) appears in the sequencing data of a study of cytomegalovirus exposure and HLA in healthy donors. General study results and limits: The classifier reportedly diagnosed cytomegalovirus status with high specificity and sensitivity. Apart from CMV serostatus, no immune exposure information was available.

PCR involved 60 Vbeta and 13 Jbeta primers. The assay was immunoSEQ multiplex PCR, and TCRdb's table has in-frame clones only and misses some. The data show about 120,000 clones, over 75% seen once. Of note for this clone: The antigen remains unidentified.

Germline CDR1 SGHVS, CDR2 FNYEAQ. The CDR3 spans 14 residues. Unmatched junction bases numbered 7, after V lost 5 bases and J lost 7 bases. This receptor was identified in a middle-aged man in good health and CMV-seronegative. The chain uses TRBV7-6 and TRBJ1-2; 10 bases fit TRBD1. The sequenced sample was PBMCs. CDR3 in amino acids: CASSNPGQGFGYTF. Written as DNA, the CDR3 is TGTGCCAGCAGCAACCCGGGACAGGGGTTTGGCTACACCTTC.